The clone carrying this TCR beta chain was seen just once. The antigen remains undetermined. RNA amounts of about 0.5 to 1 ug underwent reverse transcription with random hexamers. The authors amplified TCR beta CDR3 across 54 Vbeta and 13 Jbeta using immunoSEQ multiplex PCR. TCRdb independently ran MiXCR on the immunoSEQ multiplex PCR reads; one entry per CDR3 protein. The top ten clones hold 0.2% to 0.25% of a sample with 120,000 or so distinct CDR3 sequences, around 96% of them seen once. V shed 8 bases, J shed 2 bases, and the junction held 12 bases outside the gene matches. The CDR3 contains 15 residues. Germline CDR1 SEHNR, CDR2 FQNEAQ (reference sequence). This specimen comes from a study of CD8 T cells in Susac syndrome. Study-level points and caveats: Peak Susac CD8+ clonal expansion occurred in TEMRA cells and active patients.

This TCR derives from a human donor with Susac syndrome. The genes are TRBV7-9 and TRBJ2-7; 7 nucleotides match TRBD2. Sequences were obtained from CD8+ T cells from PBMCs. The CDR3 coding sequence is TGTGCCAGCTCCAAGGGAGCAGGGACTACCTACGAGCAGTACTTC. Encoded protein: CASSKGAGTTYEQYF. Full variable domain (missing parts from reference TRBV7-9 and TRBJ2-7): DTGVSQNPRHKITKRGQNVTFRCDPISEHNRLYWYRQTLGQGPEFLTYFQNEAQLEKSRLLSDRFSAERPKGSFSTLEIQRTEQGDSAMYLCASSKGAGTTYEQYFGPGTRLTVT.